This T cell receptor (beta chain) was profiled in a study of blood T cells in healthy people across ages. Every donor contributed about 10 milliliters of peripheral blood by blood draw. The CDR3 loop spans 11 amino acids. This clonotype was observed a single time. Then a second PCR, running about 6 to 11 cycles, was carried out with a sample-barcoded 5' primer and a J-beta primer mix. Each CDR3 protein gets one entry after TCRdb re-called the 5' RACE reads with MiXCR. The table includes around 1.5 million distinct CDR3 sequences, approximately 59% detected once. This chain joins TRBV21-1 and TRBJ2-5. TRBV21-1 is a pseudogene locus. The specimen sequenced was blood. The receptor was derived from a man between 18 and 35 years old in good health. DNA for the CDR3: TGTGCCAGCAGCCGTGAGGCAGCGCAGTACTTC. Its translation is CASSREAAQYF.